This T cell receptor beta chain comes out of a study of blood T cell repertoires in COVID-19. Across the whole study: COVID-19 samples from acute and convalescent phases originated in the United States, Italy and Spain. T cells, B-cell-depleted T cells, or PBMCs supplied cDNA or gDNA.

Germline CDR1 is DFQATT and CDR2 is SNEGSKA (reference sequence). Germline trimming cut 5 bases from V and 1 base from J; bases unmatched to any gene: 12. This CDR3 has 18 amino acids. Seattle patients were enrolled while actively infected and followed longitudinally. Original data processing: Reference gene primers were amplified, and this amplification served to estimate nucleated cell counts. The protocol was immunoSEQ multiplex PCR, while the TCRdb copy is restricted to in-frame clones and leaves out a portion. That table is the source of V, J and clone size, and D and trimming were worked out from the DNA. In the table there are 70,000 or so clones, approximately 84% of which are singletons.

J is TRBJ2-3 and V is TRBV20-1; 13 positions match TRBD2. The clonotype originates from a man aged 40-49 years with COVID-19, enrolled during active disease. Sequencing used peripheral blood. The CDR3 sequence: CSACGLAGDSFCTDTQYF. The CDR3 coding sequence is TGCAGTGCTTGTGGACTAGCGGGGGATTCATTCTGCACAGATACGCAGTATTTT.